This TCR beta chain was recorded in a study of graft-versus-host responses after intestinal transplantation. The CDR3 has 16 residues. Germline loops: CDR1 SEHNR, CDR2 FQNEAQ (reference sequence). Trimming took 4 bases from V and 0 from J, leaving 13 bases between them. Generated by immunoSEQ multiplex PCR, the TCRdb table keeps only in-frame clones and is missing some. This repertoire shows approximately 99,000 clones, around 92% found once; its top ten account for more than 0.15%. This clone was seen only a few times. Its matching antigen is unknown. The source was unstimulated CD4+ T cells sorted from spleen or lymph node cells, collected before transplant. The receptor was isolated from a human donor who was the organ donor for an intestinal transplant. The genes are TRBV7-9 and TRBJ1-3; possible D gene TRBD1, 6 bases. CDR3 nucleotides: TGTGCCAGCAGCTCACTTGACAGGATCTCTGGAAACACCATATATTTT. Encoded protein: CASSSLDRISGNTIYF.